These T cell receptor beta chains were read from a single sample in a study of memory CD4+ T cells and cytomegalovirus serostatus. Assay used: immunoSEQ multiplex PCR; TCRdb lists only in-frame clones, some missing. This table has 35,000 to 40,000 clones, 65% to 80% appearing once. The sequenced sample consisted of memory CD4+ T cells from blood. The receptors come from an adult in good health and CMV-seropositive. Each CDR3 is given with its conserved first and last residue. The D gene is left open where the match is weak. Rows give clone size only sometimes, using once, few, many, or a class for an expanded clone.

TRBV6-1	NA	NA	TRBJ2-7	CASFRGAGDEQYF	TGTGCCAGTTTCCGGGGGGCAGGCGACGAGCAGTACTTC
TRBV28	few	TRBD1	TRBJ1-1	CASSWGQGRAFF	TGTGCCAGCTCCTGGGGACAGGGTCGGGCTTTCTTT
TRBV9	few	NA	TRBJ1-4	CASSVGTANEKLFF	TGTGCCAGCAGCGTAGGGACAGCGAATGAAAAACTGTTTTTT
TRBV6-6	NA	NA	TRBJ1-4	CASSSWGAGEKLFF	TGTGCCAGCAGTTCATGGGGGGCAGGGGAAAAACTGTTTTTT
TRBV5-5	NA	TRBD1	TRBJ1-2	CASSSGTERLYGYTF	TGTGCCAGCAGCTCCGGGACAGAAAGACTCTATGGCTACACCTTC
TRBV5-1	NA	NA	TRBJ2-5	CASSLAGVVETQYF	TGCGCCAGCAGCTTGGCTGGGGTGGTGGAGACCCAGTACTTC
TRBV15	NA	NA	TRBJ2-1	CATSTGTAYNEQFF	TGTGCCACCAGCACAGGGACCGCCTACAATGAGCAGTTCTTC
TRBV6-6	NA	TRBD1	TRBJ1-1	CASGDRDSVLNTEAFF	TGTGCCAGCGGCGACCGGGACAGCGTCTTGAACACTGAAGCTTTCTTT
TRBV5-1	NA	TRBD2	TRBJ2-1	CASSFRLAGAGNEQFF	TGCGCCAGCAGCTTCCGACTAGCGGGAGCGGGTAATGAGCAGTTCTTC
TRBV6-5	once	NA	TRBJ1-2	CASKSFYGYTF	TGTGCCAGCAAGAGCTTCTATGGCTACACCTTC
TRBV11-1	once	TRBD1	TRBJ2-5	CASSPARTGLTQYF	TGTGCCAGCAGCCCCGCAAGGACAGGGCTAACCCAGTACTTC
TRBV7-2	NA	TRBD1	TRBJ2-1	CASSLWTGSYNEQFF	TGTGCCAGCAGCTTATGGACAGGCTCCTACAATGAGCAGTTCTTC
TRBV4-2	NA	TRBD1	TRBJ2-3	CASSQTDRGITDTQYF	TGTGCCAGCAGCCAGACAGACAGGGGGATCACAGATACGCAGTATTTT
TRBV29-1	NA	NA	TRBJ2-7	CSVAAASYEQYF	TGCAGCGTTGCGGCAGCCTCCTACGAGCAGTACTTC
TRBV7-2	NA	TRBD2	TRBJ2-1	CASSASGGGYVEQFF	TGTGCCAGCAGCGCCTCTGGCGGGGGGTACGTTGAGCAGTTCTTC
TRBV5-4	NA	NA	TRBJ2-6	CASSSRERTFSGANVLTF	TGTGCCAGCAGCTCCAGGGAAAGGACTTTCTCTGGGGCCAACGTCCTGACTTTC
TRBV27	NA	NA	TRBJ2-5	CASSLSVQLQETQYF	TGTGCCAGCAGTTTATCTGTGCAGCTCCAAGAGACCCAGTACTTC
TRBV28	once	NA	TRBJ1-5	CASTPGRNSNQPQHF	TGTGCCAGCACACCGGGACGCAATAGCAATCAGCCCCAGCATTTT
TRBV29-1	few	NA	TRBJ1-1	CSVAPTAVSEAFF	TGCAGCGTTGCCCCGACAGCAGTCTCTGAAGCTTTCTTT
TRBV7-2	few	NA	TRBJ1-2	CASSLALLEGFGYTF	TGTGCCAGCAGCTTAGCGCTCCTGGAGGGTTTTGGCTACACCTTC
TRBV4-1	once	TRBD2	TRBJ2-2	CASSPSSGRTGELFF	TGCGCCAGCAGCCCTAGTAGCGGGAGAACCGGGGAGCTGTTTTTT
TRBV9	NA	NA	TRBJ1-4	CASSRDSTNEKLFF	TGTGCCAGCAGCCGGGACTCAACTAATGAAAAACTGTTTTTT
TRBV5-6	NA	NA	TRBJ1-1	CASSLTGPETFF	TGTGCCAGCAGCTTGACAGGACCTGAAACTTTCTTT
TRBV6-1	NA	NA	TRBJ2-5	CASSGLALKETQYF	TGTGCCAGCAGTGGGCTAGCGTTAAAAGAGACCCAGTACTTC
TRBV25-1	NA	NA	TRBJ1-1	CASSDPGSRTEAFF	TGTGCCAGCAGTGATCCAGGGTCAAGAACTGAAGCTTTCTTT
TRBV7-8	NA	TRBD1	TRBJ2-7	CASTPGQAFYEQYF	TGTGCCAGCACCCCCGGACAGGCTTTCTACGAGCAGTACTTC
TRBV18	NA	NA	TRBJ1-1	CASSPTPQSKAFF	TGTGCCAGCTCACCAACGCCCCAGAGTAAAGCTTTCTTT
TRBV4-3	NA	NA	TRBJ2-1	CASSQPGHSDEQFF	TGCGCCAGCAGCCAGCCGGGACATTCCGATGAGCAGTTCTTC
TRBV4-1	NA	NA	TRBJ1-1	CASSHLGKVDTEAFF	TGCGCCAGCAGCCACCTAGGGAAGGTCGACACTGAAGCTTTCTTT
TRBV29-1	NA	TRBD2	TRBJ2-3	CSGTRGGPDTQYF	TGCAGCGGGACCCGGGGGGGCCCAGATACGCAGTATTTT
TRBV4-3	NA	NA	TRBJ1-1	CASSPDLITEAFF	TGCGCCAGCAGTCCTGACCTGATCACTGAAGCTTTCTTT
TRBV19	few	NA	TRBJ1-5	CASIGTQGMAQHF	TGTGCCAGTATAGGGACCCAGGGAATGGCCCAGCATTTT
TRBV9	NA	NA	TRBJ2-1	CASSLRGSGTSSYNEQFF	TGTGCCAGCAGCCTTCGTGGGAGCGGGACAAGCTCCTACAATGAGCAGTTCTTC
TRBV5-1	few	NA	TRBJ1-1	CASSLEGNTEAFF	TGCGCCAGCAGCTTGGAGGGGAACACTGAAGCTTTCTTT
TRBV29-1	few	NA	TRBJ1-1	CSVDRGMNTEAFF	TGCAGCGTTGACCGGGGCATGAACACTGAAGCTTTCTTT
TRBV5-6	NA	TRBD1	TRBJ1-4	CASSSSTGAGEKLFF	TGTGCCAGCAGCTCCTCGACAGGGGCAGGTGAAAAACTGTTTTTT
TRBV4-1	few	NA	TRBJ1-1	CASSQVSTEAFF	TGCGCCAGCAGCCAAGTCAGCACTGAAGCTTTCTTT
TRBV5-6	few	NA	TRBJ1-1	CASSLRGRAEAFF	TGTGCCAGCAGCTTGCGGGGTAGGGCTGAAGCTTTCTTT
TRBV5-1	NA	NA	TRBJ2-1	CASTRGRPHNEQFF	TGCGCCAGCACTAGAGGGAGGCCCCACAATGAGCAGTTCTTC
TRBV6-1	few	NA	TRBJ1-5	CASSLSGSSNQPQHF	TGTGCCAGCAGCCTTTCAGGGAGTAGCAATCAGCCCCAGCATTTT
TRBV7-2	few	TRBD2	TRBJ2-1	CASRTTGTSGGGQFF	TGTGCCAGCAGAACTACCGGGACTAGCGGGGGCGGTCAGTTCTTC
TRBV15	NA	TRBD1	TRBJ2-7	CATSRGDRGHVEEQYF	TGTGCCACCAGCAGAGGGGACAGGGGGCACGTTGAGGAGCAGTACTTC
TRBV28	NA	NA	TRBJ1-5	CASRPRGGRSNQPQHF	TGTGCCAGCAGACCCAGGGGTGGAAGGAGCAATCAGCCCCAGCATTTT
TRBV7-2	NA	NA	TRBJ1-4	CASSLMRESEKLFF	TGTGCCAGCAGCTTAATGAGGGAATCGGAAAAACTGTTTTTT
TRBV29-1	medium-sized	NA	TRBJ1-5	CSVATGPNQPQHF	TGCAGCGTTGCGACAGGTCCTAATCAGCCCCAGCATTTT
TRBV7-2	NA	NA	TRBJ1-1	CASNGQPSRNTEAFF	TGTGCCAGCAATGGACAGCCTTCCCGGAACACTGAAGCTTTCTTT
TRBV7-2	NA	NA	TRBJ1-1	CASSRGGGMNTEAFF	TGTGCCAGCAGCCGAGGGGGAGGCATGAACACTGAAGCTTTCTTT
TRBV28	NA	NA	TRBJ2-4	CASSRTGGHIQYF	TGTGCCAGCAGTAGGACTGGGGGGCACATTCAGTACTTC
TRBV13	NA	TRBD2	TRBJ2-1	CASSPGSGGAGEQFF	TGTGCCAGCAGCCCAGGAAGCGGGGGGGCCGGTGAGCAGTTCTTC
TRBV27	NA	NA	TRBJ2-1	CASSLFSLGNEQFF	TGTGCCAGCAGTTTATTTTCCCTAGGGAATGAGCAGTTCTTC
TRBV15	NA	NA	TRBJ2-5	CATSPGPSQGETQYF	TGTGCCACCAGCCCTGGGCCGTCTCAGGGAGAGACCCAGTACTTC
TRBV28	once	TRBD1	TRBJ1-2	CASSLLGQGVVSYGYTF	TGTGCCAGCAGTCTACTTGGACAGGGGGTAGTGAGCTATGGCTACACCTTC
TRBV19	NA	TRBD2	TRBJ2-5	CATRKREGRSETQYF	TGTGCCACCAGGAAGCGGGAGGGCCGATCGGAGACCCAGTACTTC
TRBV5-5	NA	TRBD1	TRBJ1-2	CASSYTPGQGRTDYGYTF	TGTGCCAGCAGCTATACGCCGGGACAGGGGAGGACCGACTATGGCTACACCTTC
TRBV7-9	once	NA	TRBJ1-4	CASSPQGGENEKLFF	TGTGCCAGCAGCCCCCAGGGAGGGGAAAATGAAAAACTGTTTTTT
TRBV7-2	NA	NA	TRBJ1-6	CASNISPGTGGPLHF	TGTGCCAGCAACATATCGCCAGGCACTGGGGGACCCCTCCACTTT
TRBV15	few	NA	TRBJ1-5	CATSRDNQPQHF	TGTGCCACCAGCAGGGACAATCAGCCCCAGCATTTT
TRBV28	NA	NA	TRBJ1-5	CASRAGNNQPQHF	TGTGCCAGCCGTGCCGGGAACAATCAGCCCCAGCATTTT
TRBV4-1	once	TRBD1	TRBJ1-2	CASSPWTGDGYTF	TGCGCCAGCAGCCCCTGGACAGGGGATGGCTACACCTTC
TRBV2	NA	NA	TRBJ1-5	CASSLDNYQPQHF	TGTGCCAGCAGCTTGGACAATTATCAGCCCCAGCATTTT